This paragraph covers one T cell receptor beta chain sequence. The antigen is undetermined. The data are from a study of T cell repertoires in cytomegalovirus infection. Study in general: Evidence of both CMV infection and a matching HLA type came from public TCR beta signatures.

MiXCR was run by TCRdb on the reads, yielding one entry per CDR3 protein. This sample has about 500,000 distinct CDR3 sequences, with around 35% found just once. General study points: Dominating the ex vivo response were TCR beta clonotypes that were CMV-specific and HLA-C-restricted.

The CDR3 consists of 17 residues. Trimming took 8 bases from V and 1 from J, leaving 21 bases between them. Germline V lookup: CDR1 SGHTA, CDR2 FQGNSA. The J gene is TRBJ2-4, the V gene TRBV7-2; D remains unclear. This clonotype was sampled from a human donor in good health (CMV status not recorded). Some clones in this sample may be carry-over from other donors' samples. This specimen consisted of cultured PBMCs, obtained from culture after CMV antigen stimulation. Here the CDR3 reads CASAFPPRAYAKNIQYF. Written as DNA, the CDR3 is TGTGCCAGCGCTTTCCCGCCCCGGGCGTATGCCAAAAACATTCAGTACTTC.